The 32 T cell receptor beta chains below come from one sample, sequenced in a study of blood T cell repertoires in COVID-19. The repertoire was sequenced with immunoSEQ multiplex PCR; TCRdb's copy has only in-frame clones and lacks some. In the table there are 160,000 or so clones, about 85% of which are singletons. Material: PBMCs or T cells enriched from blood (not recorded which). These TCRs come from a woman aged 45-65 years who had recovered from COVID-19.

This clone was found a few times. This chain joins TRBV5-4 and TRBJ1-5, with 10 bases identical to TRBD1. Germline V gene lookup returns CDR1 SGHNT and CDR2 YYREEE (reference sequence). There are 16 residues in the CDR3. The V and J ends lost 3 bases and 3 bases, in that order; junction bases with no gene match: 6. The CDR3 bases are TGTGCCAGCAGCTACCGGGACAGGGGCTACAATCAGCCCCAGCATTTT. Translating gives CASSYRDRGYNQPQHF. Filled out from reference TRBV5-4 and TRBJ1-5, the complete variable domain reads ETGVTQSPTHLIKTRGQQVTLRCSSQSGHNTVSWYQQALGQGPQFIFQYYREEENGRGNFPPRFSGLQFPNYSSELNVNALELDDSALYLCASSYRDRGYNQPQHFGDGTRLSIL.

This clone showed up just a few times. V and J are TRBV6-1 and TRBJ1-3; no clear D gene. Germline loops: CDR1 MNHNS, CDR2 SASEGT. This CDR3 has 16 residues. Trimming shortened V by 4 bases and J by 10 bases, and 23 bases separated the two germline ends. In DNA form, the CDR3 reads TGTGCCAGCAGTGGGAGGTCAGCACAGATGGTGCGGACCATATATTTT. It codes for CASSGRSAQMVRTIYF.

This rearrangement joins TRBV18 to TRBJ2-7; weak D call: TRBD1 (6 bases). The CDR3 length is 14 residues. V lost 3 bases, J lost 4 bases, and 13 bases lay in between. Germline V gene lookup returns CDR1 KGHSH and CDR2 LQKENI. This chain's CDR3 is CASSPQGFIYEQYF. The CDR3, as DNA: TGTGCCAGCTCACCTCAGGGGTTCATTTACGAGCAGTACTTC. Supplemented by reference TRBV18 and TRBJ2-7, the full variable domain reads NAGVMQNPRHLVRRRGQEARLRCSPMKGHSHVYWYRQLPEEGLKFMVYLQKENIIDESGMPKERFSAEFPKEGPSILRIQQVVRGDSAAYFCASSPQGFIYEQYFGPGTRLTVT.

A word on this clone: One end of the junction varies from germline; a read error may be responsible. In DNA form, the CDR3 reads TGTGCTAGCAGCTCTGCTAGCGGGAGTCCCACCGGGGAGCTGTTTTTT. It codes for CASSSASGSPTGELFF. The chain is built from TRBV7-7 and TRBJ2-2; 10 nucleotides line up with TRBD2. Looked up from germline, CDR1 is SSHAT and CDR2 is FNYEAQ (reference sequence). This CDR3 has 16 residues. The entire variable domain, with the rest obtained from reference TRBV7-7 and TRBJ2-2, is as follows: GAGVSQSPRYKVTKRGQDVTLRCDPISSHATLYWYQQALGQGPEFLTYFNYEAQPDKSGLPSDRFSAERPEGSISTLTIQRTEQRDSAMYRCASSSASGSPTGELFFGEGSRLTVL.

The chain combines TRBV10-3 with TRBJ1-5, with 10 bases aligning to TRBD1. The CDR3 is 13 residues long. The V and J ends lost 11 bases and 6 bases, in that order; junction bases with no gene match: 7. CDR1 ENHRY and CDR2 SYGVKD come from the germline V gene. The CDR3 DNA reads TGTGCCTCAGGACAGGGGGAAGGTCAGCCCCAGCATTTT. It translates to CASGQGEGQPQHF.

This clone showed up just a few times. This chain connects TRBV10-3 to TRBJ1-1; D is unclear. V shed 4 bases and J shed 3 bases, with 3 bases lying between them. The CDR3 covers 11 residues. CDR1 is ENHRY and CDR2 is SYGVKD in the germline V gene. The DNA for the CDR3 is TGTGCCATCAGTGCCGACACTGAAGCTTTCTTT. Protein product: CAISADTEAFF.

The chain couples TRBV15 to TRBJ2-3; maybe TRBD2 (6 bases). CDR1 is LNHNV, CDR2 YYDKDF, per germline (reference sequence). The CDR3 sequence is 15 residues long. Trimming removed 6 bases at V and 1 base at J, with 14 bases between. The CDR3 protein is CATSRDFHGTDTQYF. Written as DNA, the CDR3 is TGTGCCACCAGTAGGGACTTCCACGGCACAGATACGCAGTATTTT. The whole variable domain, filled in from reference TRBV15 and TRBJ2-3, reads DAMVIQNPRYQVTQFGKPVTLSCSQTLNHNVMYWYQQKSSQAPKLLFHYYDKDFNNEADTPDNFQSRRPNTSFCFLDIRSPGLGDTAMYLCATSRDFHGTDTQYFGPGTRLTVL.

The gene calls are TRBV6-6 and TRBJ2-1, with TRBD2 as a possible D gene (5 bases). The V and J ends lost 6 bases and 3 bases respectively, with 15 bases between them. CDR1 is MNHNY and CDR2 is SVGAGI in the germline V gene (reference sequence). The CDR3 is made up of 15 amino acids. The CDR3 bases are TGTGCCAGCAGGAAAGCGGACTCGAGCTACAATGAGCAGTTCTTC. Protein: CASRKADSSYNEQFF.

The chain uses TRBV6-5 and TRBJ2-1; 8 bases line up with TRBD1. CDR3 length: 15 residues. The V gene's germline CDR1 is MNHEY and CDR2 SVGAGI. Trimming took 2 bases from V and 13 from J; bases not matched to a gene: 13. CDR3 sequence reads: CASSYAPPPDRAQFF. The CDR3 nucleotides read TGTGCCAGCAGTTACGCTCCCCCACCGGACAGGGCTCAGTTCTTC.

This clone was counted once. Here the CDR3 DNA reads TGTGCCAGCAGCTTCGGGCCTCCGGGGGCCAAAAACATTCAGTACTTC. Translated, it gives CASSFGPPGAKNIQYF. The chain links TRBV11-2 to TRBJ2-4; D might be TRBD2 (5 bases). Germline-derived CDR1 and CDR2 are SGHAT and FQNNGV. V was trimmed by 3 bases and J by 1 base, leaving 13 bases between them. The CDR3 is made up of 16 amino acids.

The chain links TRBV20-1 to TRBJ1-2; D remains unclear. The CDR3 has 9 residues. The germline gives CDR1 DFQATT, CDR2 SNEGSKA (reference sequence). Between the trimmed V and J ends, which lost 4 bases and 8 bases, there was a span of 5 bases. CDR3 DNA: TGCAGTGCTAAGGAGGGCTACACCTTC. It is translated as CSAKEGYTF.

The rearrangement links TRBV28 to TRBJ1-4; 12 positions agree with TRBD1. CDR1 is MDHEN, CDR2 SYDVKM, per germline. The ends lost 6 bases at V and 8 bases at J; junction bases unmatched: 7. This CDR3 has 15 residues. In DNA form, the CDR3 reads TGTGCCAGCAGGGGACAGGGGGCAAAACTAGAAAAACTGTTTTTT. It is translated as CASRGQGAKLEKLFF. Full variable domain (rest looked up from reference TRBV28 and TRBJ1-4): DVKVTQSSRYLVKRTGEKVFLECVQDMDHENMFWYRQDPGLGLRLIYFSYDVKMKEKGDIPEGYSVSREKKERFSLILESASTNQTSMYLCASRGQGAKLEKLFFGSGTQLSVL.

This clone was picked up one time. The chain employs TRBV18 and TRBJ2-5, with D uncertain. The V and J ends lost 4 bases and 3 bases respectively, with 9 bases between them. Germline V CDR1 and CDR2: KGHSH, LQKENI. The CDR3 consists of 13 residues. CDR3 bases: TGTGCCAGCTCACTAGCCTTAAAAGAGACCCAGTACTTC. Encoded protein: CASSLALKETQYF.

V is TRBV28 and J is TRBJ1-5; D unresolved. CDR1 MDHEN and CDR2 SYDVKM come from the germline V gene. There are 14 residues in the CDR3. Trimming took off 6 bases at V and 4 bases at J, with 13 bases between the two ends. CDR3 DNA sequence: TGTGCCAGCAGCCTCTCGGGAGGTAATCAGCCCCAGCATTTT. It translates to CASSLSGGNQPQHF.

This chain connects TRBV5-4 to TRBJ2-1; 11 bases line up with TRBD2. With V trimmed by 4 bases and J by 10 bases, 16 bases remained unmatched. The germline gives CDR1 SGHNT, CDR2 YYREEE (reference sequence). The CDR3 extends over 17 amino acids. DNA for the CDR3: TGTGCCAGCAGCCGCGGGGTTAGCGGGGGGGCCAGTTGGGAGCAGTTCTTC. As protein: CASSRGVSGGASWEQFF.

In this sample, this clone turned up a few times. V is TRBV2 and J is TRBJ1-1; the D is unclear. The germline V and J ends were trimmed by 4 bases and 1 base, with 10 bases remaining between them. Germline V gene data show CDR1 as SNHLY and CDR2 as FYNNEI. The CDR3 length is 14 residues. CDR3 region: CASSGWATNTEAFF. The DNA for the CDR3 is TGTGCCAGCAGTGGTTGGGCGACGAACACTGAAGCTTTCTTT.

This clone has a single count. The rearrangement links TRBV18 to TRBJ1-1; 8 nucleotides line up with TRBD1. The CDR3 covers 15 residues. Germline V gene lookup returns CDR1 KGHSH and CDR2 LQKENI. The J segment lost 1 base and the V segment lost 3 bases, leaving 4 bases of the junction unmatched. CDR3 DNA sequence: TGTGCCAGCTCACCTCGGACAGGGCCGAACACTGAAGCTTTCTTT. This codes for CASSPRTGPNTEAFF.

The chain joins TRBV5-1 to TRBJ1-2; 8 bases agree with TRBD1. The CDR3 has 16 residues. V lost 0 bases, J lost 2 bases, and 6 bases stayed unmatched. Germline CDR1 and CDR2: SGHRS and YFSETQ. Here the CDR3 reads CASSLATGGVNYGYTF. The CDR3 coding sequence is TGCGCCAGCAGCTTGGCAACAGGGGGAGTGAACTATGGCTACACCTTC.

This chain uses TRBV7-9 with TRBJ1-6, with TRBD1 matching over 10 bases. V lost 5 bases, J lost 10 bases, and 11 bases stayed unmatched. CDR3 length equals 16 residues. From germline, CDR1 is SEHNR and CDR2 FQNEAQ (reference sequence). The CDR3 coding sequence is TGTGCCAGCAGCCTGGGACAGGGGAGGTTAAGATCACCCCTCCACTTT. Its translation: CASSLGQGRLRSPLHF.

J is TRBJ2-7 and V is TRBV29-1; 10 bases agree with TRBD1. From germline, CDR1 is SQVTM and CDR2 ANQGSEA. J was trimmed by 9 bases and V by 4 bases; bases with no gene match: 6. The CDR3 loop spans 12 amino acids. Written as DNA, the CDR3 is TGCAGCGTTGTAAGGGACAGGGGTGCGCAGTACTTC. This translates into CSVVRDRGAQYF.

In this sample, this clone turned up many times. This rearrangement joins TRBV7-2 to TRBJ1-2; D gene unclear. V lost 5 bases, J lost 10 bases, and 17 bases lay in between. The CDR3 contains 13 residues. Germline V CDR1 and CDR2: SGHTA, FQGNSA. In DNA form, the CDR3 reads TGTGCCAGCAGCCCTAACCCGGGTTCTCTCTACACCTTC. Its translation: CASSPNPGSLYTF. The full variable domain, rest sourced from reference TRBV7-2 and TRBJ1-2, is GAGVSQSPSNKVTEKGKDVELRCDPISGHTALYWYRQSLGQGLEFLIYFQGNSAPDKSGLPSDRFSAERTGGSVSTLTIQRTQQEDSAVYLCASSPNPGSLYTFGSGTRLTVV.

This clone showed up just a few times. The gene calls are TRBV13 and TRBJ2-5; the D gene is possibly TRBD2 (5 bases). Germline V gives CDR1 PRHDT, CDR2 FYEKMQ (reference sequence). CDR3 length equals 17 residues. Between the trimmed V and J ends, which lost 0 bases and 4 bases, there was a span of 18 bases. This chain's CDR3 is CASSLGRPGIYAETQYF. The DNA of the CDR3 is TGTGCCAGCAGCTTAGGCCGGCCGGGGATTTACGCAGAGACCCAGTACTTC.

This chain connects TRBV28 to TRBJ2-2, with D possibly matching TRBD2 (6 bases). CDR3 size: 18 residues. V was shortened by 6 bases and J by 4 bases, with 24 bases between the two germline ends. CDR1 is MDHEN, CDR2 SYDVKM, per germline. The CDR3: CASSASRGTGGATGELFF. The CDR3 DNA is TGTGCCAGCAGCGCTTCCCGGGGGACTGGGGGAGCCACCGGGGAGCTGTTTTTT. The whole variable domain, filled in from reference TRBV28 and TRBJ2-2, reads DVKVTQSSRYLVKRTGEKVFLECVQDMDHENMFWYRQDPGLGLRLIYFSYDVKMKEKGDIPEGYSVSREKKERFSLILESASTNQTSMYLCASSASRGTGGATGELFFGEGSRLTVL.

The V gene is TRBV28, the J gene TRBJ2-3; D is unclear. The V end was cut by 2 bases, the J end by 1 base, with 4 bases between. The V gene's germline CDR1 is MDHEN and CDR2 SYDVKM. The CDR3 consists of 13 residues. CDR3 sequence: CASSLEGTDTQYF. CDR3 coding DNA: TGTGCCAGCAGTTTAGAGGGCACAGATACGCAGTATTTT.

The rearrangement joins TRBV5-1 to TRBJ2-7; 8 positions match TRBD2. From germline, CDR1 is SGHRS and CDR2 YFSETQ. J was trimmed by 4 bases and V by 2 bases; bases with no gene match: 8. This CDR3 contains 15 residues. In nucleotides, the CDR3 is TGCGCCAGCAGCTTCACAGCGGGAGTAAGATACGAGCAGTACTTC. It encodes CASSFTAGVRYEQYF. Supplemented by reference TRBV5-1 and TRBJ2-7, the full variable domain reads KAGVTQTPRYLIKTRGQQVTLSCSPISGHRSVSWYQQTPGQGLQFLFEYFSETQRNKGNFPGRFSGRQFSNSRSEMNVSTLELGDSALYLCASSFTAGVRYEQYFGPGTRLTVT.

The chain joins TRBV28 to TRBJ2-6, with D tentatively TRBD1 (5 bases). Germline loops: CDR1 MDHEN, CDR2 SYDVKM. This CDR3 has 15 residues. The V end was cut by 5 bases, the J end by 2 bases, with 10 bases between. The CDR3 is CASSPTGAGANVLTF. The CDR3 nucleotides are TGTGCCAGCAGTCCCACAGGAGCTGGGGCCAACGTCCTGACTTTC.

V usage is TRBV18 and J usage is TRBJ1-1; no clear D. Germline CDR1 is KGHSH and CDR2 is LQKENI. CDR3 length equals 13 residues. Trimming left V 3 bases short and J 3 bases short, with 8 bases between. CDR3 in DNA: TGTGCCAGCTCACCTAGCCTTGACACTGAAGCTTTCTTT. Translated, it gives CASSPSLDTEAFF. The variable domain in full, completed from reference TRBV18 and TRBJ1-1, reads NAGVMQNPRHLVRRRGQEARLRCSPMKGHSHVYWYRQLPEEGLKFMVYLQKENIIDESGMPKERFSAEFPKEGPSILRIQQVVRGDSAAYFCASSPSLDTEAFFGQGTRLTVV.

V gene TRBV18 combines with J gene TRBJ2-4; the D is unclear. CDR3 size: 13 residues. Germline V gene data show CDR1 as KGHSH and CDR2 as LQKENI. V was shortened by 2 bases and J by 6 bases, with 8 bases between the two germline ends. The DNA for the CDR3 is TGTGCCAGCTCACCAGGGCCGGTAAACATTCAGTACTTC. This translates into CASSPGPVNIQYF.

The chain has TRBV6-5 and TRBJ1-6; D not resolved. This CDR3 comprises 13 residues. Looked up from germline, CDR1 is MNHEY and CDR2 is SVGAGI. V was clipped by 3 bases and J by 8 bases, with 8 bases between them. DNA for the CDR3: TGTGCCAGCAGTTATGTCGTCGATTCACCCCTCCACTTT. Protein sequence: CASSYVVDSPLHF.

This sequence joins TRBV6-2 or TRBV6-3 and TRBJ1-5; tentative D call: TRBD1 (6 bases). V lost 6 bases to trimming and J lost 0 bases, with 15 bases between them. Germline CDR1 is MNHEY and CDR2 is SVGEGT. This CDR3 contains 16 residues. The CDR3: CASSRSGANSNQPQHF. In DNA form, the CDR3 reads TGTGCCAGCAGCAGATCAGGGGCGAATAGCAATCAGCCCCAGCATTTT.

CDR3 sequence (DNA): TGTGCCAGCGTACAGACTAGTTGGGTAGAAGAGACCCAGTACTTC. Amino acids: CASVQTSWVEETQYF. The chain joins TRBV21-1 to TRBJ2-5; the D segment call TRBD2 is taken from the table without a DNA check. TRBV21-1 is noted as a pseudogene. This CDR3 region has 15 residues.

The V and J genes are TRBV27 and TRBJ1-5; 7 nucleotides line up with TRBD1. The CDR3 has 13 residues. V was clipped by 6 bases and J by 7 bases; unmatched bases: 6. Germline-derived CDR1 and CDR2 are MNHEY and SMNVEV (reference sequence). The CDR3 DNA reads as TGTGCCAGCAGCCGTCAGGGGGACCAGCCCCAGCATTTT. This sequence encodes CASSRQGDQPQHF.